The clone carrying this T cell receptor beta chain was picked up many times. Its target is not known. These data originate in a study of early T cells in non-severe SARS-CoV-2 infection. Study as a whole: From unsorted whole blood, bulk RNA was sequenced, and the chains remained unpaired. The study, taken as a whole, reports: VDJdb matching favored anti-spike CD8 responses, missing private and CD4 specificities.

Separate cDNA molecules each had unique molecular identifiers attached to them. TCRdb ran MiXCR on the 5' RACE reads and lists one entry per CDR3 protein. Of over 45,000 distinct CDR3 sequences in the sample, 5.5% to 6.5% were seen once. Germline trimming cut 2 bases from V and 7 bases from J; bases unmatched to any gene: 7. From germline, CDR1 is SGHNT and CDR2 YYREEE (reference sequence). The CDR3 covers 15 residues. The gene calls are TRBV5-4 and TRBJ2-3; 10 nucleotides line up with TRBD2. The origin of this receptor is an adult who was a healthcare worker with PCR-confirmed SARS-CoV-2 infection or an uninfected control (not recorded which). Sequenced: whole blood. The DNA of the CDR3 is TGTGCCAGCAGCTTTCTAGCGGGGGCAGGGAATACGCAGTATTTT. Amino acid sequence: CASSFLAGAGNTQYF.